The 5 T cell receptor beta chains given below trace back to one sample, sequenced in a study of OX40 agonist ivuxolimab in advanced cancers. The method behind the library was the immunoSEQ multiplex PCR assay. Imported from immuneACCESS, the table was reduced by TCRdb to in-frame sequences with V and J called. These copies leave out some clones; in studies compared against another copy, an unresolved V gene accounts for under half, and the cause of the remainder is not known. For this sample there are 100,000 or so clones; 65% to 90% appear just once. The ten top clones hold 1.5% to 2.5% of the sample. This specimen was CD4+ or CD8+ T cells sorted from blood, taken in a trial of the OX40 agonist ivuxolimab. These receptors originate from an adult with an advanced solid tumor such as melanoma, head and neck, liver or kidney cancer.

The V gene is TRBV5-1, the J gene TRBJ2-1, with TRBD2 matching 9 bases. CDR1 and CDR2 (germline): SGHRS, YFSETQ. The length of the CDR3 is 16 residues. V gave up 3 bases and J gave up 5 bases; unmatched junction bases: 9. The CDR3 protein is CASSSEAGGMNNEQFF. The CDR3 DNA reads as TGCGCCAGCAGCTCGGAAGCGGGAGGTATGAACAATGAGCAGTTCTTC.

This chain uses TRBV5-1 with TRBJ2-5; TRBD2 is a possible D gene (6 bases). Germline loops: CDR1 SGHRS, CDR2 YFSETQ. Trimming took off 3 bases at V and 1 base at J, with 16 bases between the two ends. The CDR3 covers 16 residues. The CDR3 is CASSSGSGGIQETQYF. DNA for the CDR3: TGCGCCAGCAGCTCCGGTAGCGGAGGGATCCAAGAGACCCAGTACTTC.

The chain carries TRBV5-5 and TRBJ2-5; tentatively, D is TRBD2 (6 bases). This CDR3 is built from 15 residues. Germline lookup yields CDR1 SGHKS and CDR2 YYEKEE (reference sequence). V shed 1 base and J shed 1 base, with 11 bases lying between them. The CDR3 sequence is CASSLSGGLQETQYF. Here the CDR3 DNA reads TGTGCCAGCAGCTTGTCCGGGGGACTCCAAGAGACCCAGTACTTC.

CDR3 in amino acids: CASSHEILGEQYF. In DNA, the CDR3 is TGTGCCAGCAGCCACGAGATTCTAGGGGAGCAGTACTTC. This chain joins TRBV11-1 and TRBJ2-7; D gene ambiguous. Trimming shortened V by 5 bases and J by 7 bases, and 15 bases separated the two germline ends. Germline values: CDR1 SGHAT, CDR2 FQDESV (reference sequence). The CDR3 length is 13 residues. Combining the CDR3 with reference TRBV11-1 and TRBJ2-7 gives the whole variable domain EAEVAQSPRYKITEKSQAVAFWCDPISGHATLYWYRQILGQGPELLVQFQDESVVDDSQLPKDRFSAERLKGVDSTLKIQPAELGDSAMYLCASSHEILGEQYFGPGTRLTVT.

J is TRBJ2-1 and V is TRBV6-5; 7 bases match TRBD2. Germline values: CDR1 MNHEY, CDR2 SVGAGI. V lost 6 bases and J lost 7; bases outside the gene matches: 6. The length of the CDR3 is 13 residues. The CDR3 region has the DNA TGTGCCAGCAGCGAGCGGGGAAGGAATGAGCAGTTCTTC. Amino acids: CASSERGRNEQFF.